The table lists the clone carrying this T cell receptor beta chain with a few counts. Relative to the germline gene, one junction end is altered; a read error may explain this. The immunoSEQ assay amplified TCRB CDR3 from up to roughly 2 ug DNA. The repertoire was sequenced with immunoSEQ multiplex PCR; TCRdb's copy has only in-frame clones and lacks some. The table lists tens of thousands of clones, 75% to 85% of them singletons. PBMC sampling occurred before vaccination, two weeks after the third dose, and at progression. Germline V CDR1 and CDR2: LGHNA, YSLEER. The CDR3 has 15 residues. The sample is drawn from a study of glioma-infiltrating T cells after dendritic cell vaccination. Study in general: The vaccine used monocyte-derived dendritic cells pulsed overnight with autologous tumor lysate.

The J gene is TRBJ2-2, the V gene TRBV4-3, with 8 bases fitting TRBD1. This clonotype was obtained from a human donor with glioblastoma. Here the sequenced sample was blood, taken before dendritic cell vaccination. Written as DNA, the CDR3 is TGCGCCAGCAGCAAAGACAGGGGTGTCACCGGGGAGCTGTTTTTT. This codes for CASSKDRGVTGELFF.